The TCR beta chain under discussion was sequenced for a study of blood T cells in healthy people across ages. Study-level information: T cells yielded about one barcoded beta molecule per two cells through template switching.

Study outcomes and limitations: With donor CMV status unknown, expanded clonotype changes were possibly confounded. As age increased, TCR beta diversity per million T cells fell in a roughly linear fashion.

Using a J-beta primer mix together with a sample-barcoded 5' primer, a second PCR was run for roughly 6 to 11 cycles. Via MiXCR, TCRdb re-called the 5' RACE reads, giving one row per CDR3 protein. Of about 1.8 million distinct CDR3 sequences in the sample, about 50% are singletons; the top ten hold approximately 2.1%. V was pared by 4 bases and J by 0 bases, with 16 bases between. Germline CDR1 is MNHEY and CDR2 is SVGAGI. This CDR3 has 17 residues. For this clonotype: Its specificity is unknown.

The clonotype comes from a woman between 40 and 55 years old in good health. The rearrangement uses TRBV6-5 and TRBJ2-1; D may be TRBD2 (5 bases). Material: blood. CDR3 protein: CASSSRDGESSYNEQFF. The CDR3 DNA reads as TGTGCCAGCAGTTCCCGGGATGGGGAGAGCTCCTACAATGAGCAGTTCTTC.